The source of this T cell receptor (beta chain) is a study of shared clonotypes between healthy human individuals. Study-wide background: Per donor, three plates held CD4 naive cells, three held CD4 memory, two held CD8 naive and one held CD8 memory.

Findings of the study overall: Generally, naive subsets (rather than memory subsets) showed larger estimated richness. There were few donors, and this limited the genetic and exposure-history diversity represented.

At least ten counts were recorded for this clone. What it binds is not known. This CDR3 has 15 residues. Germline V CDR1 and CDR2: SGHTA, FQGNSA. Trimming at V came to 4 bases and at J to 6 bases, leaving 11 bases not matched to a gene. Over several immunoSEQ plates, each subset's genomic DNA was distributed in even portions. Profiling relied on immunoSEQ multiplex PCR, and the TCRdb table lists in-frame clones only, not all of them. The table lists under 130,000 clones, roughly 70% of them singletons, with around 26% in the top ten. This TCR came from a woman in her twenties or thirties in good health. Sequencing used memory CD8+ T cells sorted from blood. The subset was: CD45RO+ cells pooled with CCR7-negative TemRA cells. The chain is built from TRBV7-2 and TRBJ1-1; TRBD1 agrees at 7 bases. This CDR3 is CASSYWTGGYPEAFF. CDR3 DNA sequence: TGTGCCAGCAGCTATTGGACAGGAGGCTATCCTGAAGCTTTCTTT. The entire variable domain, with the rest obtained from reference TRBV7-2 and TRBJ1-1, is as follows: GAGVSQSPSNKVTEKGKDVELRCDPISGHTALYWYRQSLGQGLEFLIYFQGNSAPDKSGLPSDRFSAERTGGSVSTLTIQRTQQEDSAVYLCASSYWTGGYPEAFFGQGTRLTVV.